Each of the 15 T cell receptor beta chains below was sequenced from the same sample in a study of T cells in Graves' hyperthyroidism and ophthalmopathy. Regions amplified from RNA transcripts were the TCR beta CDR3 regions. Carried out on the TCR CDR3, a first-round RT-PCR used the HTBI primer set. One entry per CDR3 protein results from TCRdb running MiXCR on the multiplex PCR reads. The sample carries about 610,000 distinct CDR3 sequences, around 42% recorded once. Material: peripheral blood or thyroid tissue (not recorded which). The source of these receptors is a woman between 18 and 29 years old with Graves' hyperthyroidism.

The chain combines TRBV20-1 with TRBJ2-5; D is perhaps TRBD2 (6 bases). Trimming removed 7 bases at V and 4 bases at J, with 19 bases between. The CDR3 consists of 14 residues. CDR1 DFQATT and CDR2 SNEGSKA come from the germline V gene (reference sequence). The CDR3 is CSGLVPGRLETQYF. The CDR3 nucleotides are TGCAGTGGCCTCGTTCCCGGGAGACTAGAGACCCAGTACTTC.

This clonotype was seen only once. The rearrangement links TRBV24-1 to TRBJ1-2; TRBD1 is a possible D gene (5 bases). This CDR3 has 14 amino acids. Trimming took off 1 base at V and 4 bases at J, with 9 bases between the two ends. CDR1 and CDR2 (germline): KGHDR, SFDVKD. CDR3: CATSDLSGSYGYTF. CDR3 in DNA: TGTGCCACCAGTGATTTATCAGGGTCCTATGGCTACACCTTC.

The V gene is TRBV6-5, the J gene TRBJ2-7; 7 bases line up with TRBD2. The V segment lost 2 bases and the J segment 6 bases; nucleotides outside the gene matches: 1. This CDR3 is 12 amino acids long. The germline V gene encodes CDR1 MNHEY and CDR2 SVGAGI. CDR3 protein: CASSYAGVEQYF. The CDR3 DNA reads as TGTGCCAGCAGTTACGCGGGGGTCGAGCAGTACTTC.

Concerning this clonotype itself: Being one base from a much bigger clone, this may be a read error. The chain combines TRBV5-1 with TRBJ2-7; 10 bases line up with TRBD2. CDR1 and CDR2 (germline): SGHRS, YFSETQ. The CDR3 sequence is 15 residues long. The CDR3 is CASSLELAGPYGQYF. The CDR3 DNA sequence: TGCGCCAGCAGCTTGGAACTAGCGGGGCCCTACGGGCAGTACTTC.

There are many counts of this clonotype. The chain is built from TRBV5-8 and TRBJ1-5, with D unresolved. The CDR3 contains 12 residues. Deletions cut 1 base from V and 9 bases from J, with 8 bases between. Germline CDR1 SGHTS, CDR2 YDEGEE. The DNA of the CDR3 is TGTGCCAGCAGCTTGTGGGCCCGGCCCCAGCATTTT. It yields the protein CASSLWARPQHF.

This clonotype was picked up a small number of times. The chain recombines TRBV4-1 with TRBJ1-5; 7 bases are a match to TRBD1. This CDR3 spans 15 amino acids. Germline lookup yields CDR1 MGHRA and CDR2 YSYEKL. Unmatched junction bases numbered 12, after V lost 8 bases and J lost 5 bases. For the CDR3, the DNA is TGCGCCAGCGGGACCCGGACAGGTGGGGATCAGCCCCAGCATTTT. It translates to CASGTRTGGDQPQHF.

This clonotype was recorded many times. The V call is TRBV6-2 or TRBV6-3, the J call TRBJ1-2; no reliable D call. This CDR3 is 12 amino acids long. Trimming stripped 6 bases from V and 6 bases from J, with 11 bases between. Germline loops: CDR1 MNHEY, CDR2 SVGEGT. This CDR3 reads CASSSPTHGYTF. The CDR3 coding sequence is TGTGCCAGCAGCTCCCCCACCCATGGCTACACCTTC.

This chain joins TRBV20-1 and TRBJ2-5; a weak D match, TRBD2 (7 bases). V was pared by 6 bases and J by 7 bases, with 15 bases between. Per the germline V gene, CDR1 is DFQATT and CDR2 is SNEGSKA (reference sequence). This CDR3 region has 12 residues. CDR3 protein: CSANREGATQYF. CDR3 nucleotide sequence: TGCAGTGCGAACAGGGAGGGAGCGACCCAGTACTTC.

The CDR3 region is CSRRTGRANTEAFF. In nucleotides, the CDR3 is TGCAGTCGGCGGACAGGTCGGGCGAACACTGAAGCTTTCTTT. The rearrangement links TRBV29-1 to TRBJ1-1; 7 bases agree with TRBD1. CDR3 length: 14 amino acids. The germline gives CDR1 SQVTM, CDR2 ANQGSEA.

The rearrangement joins TRBV15 to TRBJ2-7; the D is unclear. Trimming shortened V by 2 bases and J by 3 bases, and 14 bases separated the two germline ends. The CDR3 extends over 15 amino acids. From germline, CDR1 is LNHNV and CDR2 YYDKDF (reference sequence). DNA of the CDR3: TGTGCCACCAGCAGAACCGACCACAGTGGCTACGAGCAGTACTTC. Translated, it gives CATSRTDHSGYEQYF.

This clonotype was observed many times. The V gene is TRBV20-1, the J gene TRBJ1-5, with D possibly being TRBD1 (5 bases). Trimming took off 2 bases at V and 4 bases at J, with 15 bases between the two ends. CDR3 size: 15 residues. Germline-derived CDR1 and CDR2 are DFQATT and SNEGSKA (reference sequence). This CDR3 is CSARRQGGRNQPQHF. As DNA, the CDR3 is TGCAGTGCTAGAAGGCAGGGTGGACGGAATCAGCCCCAGCATTTT.

In this sample, this clonotype turned up a few times. The V gene is TRBV5-1, the J gene TRBJ2-5; 9 positions agree with TRBD2. CDR1 and CDR2 (germline): SGHRS, YFSETQ. The CDR3 spans 15 residues. J lost 4 bases, V lost 8 bases, and 12 bases had no gene match. The CDR3 loop reads CASLGVAGVGETQYF. The DNA of the CDR3 is TGCGCCAGTCTGGGGGTAGCGGGAGTCGGAGAGACCCAGTACTTC.

This chain links TRBV20-1 with TRBJ2-7, with a possible D match to TRBD1 (6 bases). The DNA end is a closer match to TRBJ2-5, so the J assignment may be wrong. CDR1 and CDR2 from the germline V gene are DFQATT and SNEGSKA (reference sequence). The CDR3 is 13 amino acids. CDR3 nucleotide sequence: TGCAGTGCTAGCCGGGCAGGGGCAGAGACCCAGTACTTC. Translation: CSASRAGAETQYF.

This clonotype was observed at least ten times. The V call is TRBV12-5, the J call TRBJ2-7; no reliable D call. V lost 5 bases, J lost 3 bases, and 14 bases lay in between. In germline, CDR1 is LGHNT, CDR2 FRNRAP. This CDR3 comprises 14 residues. The CDR3 region is CASGPRGLGYEQYF. The DNA for the CDR3 is TGTGCTAGTGGTCCCCGCGGTCTGGGCTACGAGCAGTACTTC.

V is TRBV4-2 and J is TRBJ1-2; 7 bases agree with TRBD1. This CDR3 region has 17 residues. The V gene's germline CDR1 is LGHNA and CDR2 YNFKEQ. The V segment lost 0 bases and the J segment 2 bases; nucleotides outside the gene matches: 9. The CDR3 nucleotides are TGTGCCAGCAGCCAAGATTTGATGGAGGGGGCAAACTATGGCTACACCTTC. This codes for CASSQDLMEGANYGYTF.